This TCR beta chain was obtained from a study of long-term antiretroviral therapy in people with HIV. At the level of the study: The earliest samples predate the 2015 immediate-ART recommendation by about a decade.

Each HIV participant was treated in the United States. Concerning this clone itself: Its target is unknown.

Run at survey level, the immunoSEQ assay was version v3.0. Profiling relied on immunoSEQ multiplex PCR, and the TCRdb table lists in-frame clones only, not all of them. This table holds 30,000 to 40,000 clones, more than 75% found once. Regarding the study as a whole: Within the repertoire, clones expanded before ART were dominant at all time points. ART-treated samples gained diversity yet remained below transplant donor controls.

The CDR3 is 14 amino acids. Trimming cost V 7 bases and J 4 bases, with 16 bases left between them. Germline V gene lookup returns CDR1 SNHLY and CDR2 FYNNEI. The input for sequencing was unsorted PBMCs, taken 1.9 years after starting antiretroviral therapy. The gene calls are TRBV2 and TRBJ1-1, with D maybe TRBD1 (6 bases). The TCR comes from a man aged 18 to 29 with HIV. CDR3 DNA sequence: TGTGCCAGCAACGCACAGGGTACTAGCACTGAAGCTTTCTTT. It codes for CASNAQGTSTEAFF.